Included here is one T cell receptor (beta chain) sequence, with context. Its antigen remains unknown. MiXCR was run by TCRdb on the reads, yielding one entry per CDR3 protein. This sample has around 430,000 distinct CDR3 sequences, with about two fifths found just once. The CDR3 totals 15 residues. J gave up 5 bases and V 4 bases, and 7 bases lay outside the gene matches. Germline lookup yields CDR1 MNHGY and CDR2 SVAAGI. This sample is drawn from a study of T cell repertoires in cytomegalovirus infection. The sample in question was cultured PBMCs, obtained from culture after CMV antigen stimulation. The gene calls are TRBV6-9 and TRBJ2-3; 9 bases agree with TRBD1. The TCR originated in a human donor in good health (CMV status not recorded). Some clones in this sample may be carry-over from other donors' samples. The CDR3 spells CASSWAGGQGDTQYF. CDR3 bases: TGTGCCAGCAGTTGGGCCGGGGGACAGGGAGATACGCAGTATTTT.